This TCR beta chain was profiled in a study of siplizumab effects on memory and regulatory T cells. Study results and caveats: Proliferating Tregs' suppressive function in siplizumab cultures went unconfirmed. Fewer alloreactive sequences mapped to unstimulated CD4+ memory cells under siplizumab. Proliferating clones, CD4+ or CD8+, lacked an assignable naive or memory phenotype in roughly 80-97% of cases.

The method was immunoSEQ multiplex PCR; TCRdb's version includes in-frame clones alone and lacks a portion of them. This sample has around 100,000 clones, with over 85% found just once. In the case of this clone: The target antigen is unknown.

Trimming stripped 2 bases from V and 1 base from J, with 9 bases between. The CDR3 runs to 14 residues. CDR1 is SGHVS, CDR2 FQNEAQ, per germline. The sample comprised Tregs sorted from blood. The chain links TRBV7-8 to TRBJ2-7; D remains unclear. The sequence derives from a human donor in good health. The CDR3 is CASSLIRASYEQYF. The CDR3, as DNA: TGTGCCAGCAGCTTAATTAGAGCTTCCTACGAGCAGTACTTC.